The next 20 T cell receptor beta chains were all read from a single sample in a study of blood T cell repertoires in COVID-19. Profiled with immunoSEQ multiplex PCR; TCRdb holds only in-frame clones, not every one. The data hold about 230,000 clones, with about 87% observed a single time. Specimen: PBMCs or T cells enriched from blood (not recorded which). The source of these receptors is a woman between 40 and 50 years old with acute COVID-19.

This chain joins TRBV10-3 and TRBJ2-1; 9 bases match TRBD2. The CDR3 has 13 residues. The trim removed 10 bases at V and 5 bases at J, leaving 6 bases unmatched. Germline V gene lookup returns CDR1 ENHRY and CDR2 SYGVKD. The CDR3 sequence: CASLAGGNNEQFF. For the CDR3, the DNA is TGTGCCAGTCTGGCGGGGGGGAACAATGAGCAGTTCTTC.

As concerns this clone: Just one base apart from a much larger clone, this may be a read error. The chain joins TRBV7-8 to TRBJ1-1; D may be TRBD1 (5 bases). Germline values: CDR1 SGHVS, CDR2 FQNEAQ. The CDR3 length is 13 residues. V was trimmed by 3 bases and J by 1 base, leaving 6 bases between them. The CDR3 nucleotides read TGTGCCAGCAGCTTGACAGCGAACACTGAAGCTTTCTTT. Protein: CASSLTANTEAFF.

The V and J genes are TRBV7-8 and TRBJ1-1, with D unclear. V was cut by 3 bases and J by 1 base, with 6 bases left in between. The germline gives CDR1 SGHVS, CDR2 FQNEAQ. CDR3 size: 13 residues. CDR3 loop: CASSLSQNTEAFF. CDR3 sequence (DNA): TGTGCCAGCAGCTTGAGTCAGAACACTGAAGCTTTCTTT.

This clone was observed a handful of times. As DNA, the CDR3 is TGTGCCAGCAGCCAAGTAGAACTTCAGAACACTGAAGCTTTCTTT. Translated, it gives CASSQVELQNTEAFF. The chain is built from TRBV4-2 and TRBJ1-1; D unresolved. V lost 1 base, J lost 1 base, and 10 bases lay in between. Per the germline V gene, CDR1 is LGHNA and CDR2 is YNFKEQ. This CDR3 is 15 amino acids long.

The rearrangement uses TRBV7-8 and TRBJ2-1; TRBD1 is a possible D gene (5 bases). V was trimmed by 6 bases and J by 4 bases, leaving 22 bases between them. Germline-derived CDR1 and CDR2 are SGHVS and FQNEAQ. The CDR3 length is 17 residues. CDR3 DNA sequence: TGTGCCAGCAGTCCAGGCTGGCGGCGGAAGGGGTACAATGAGCAGTTCTTC. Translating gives CASSPGWRRKGYNEQFF.

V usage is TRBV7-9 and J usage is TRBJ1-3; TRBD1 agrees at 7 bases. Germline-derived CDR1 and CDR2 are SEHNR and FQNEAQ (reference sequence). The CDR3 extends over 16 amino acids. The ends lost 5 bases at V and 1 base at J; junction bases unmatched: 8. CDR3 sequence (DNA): TGTGCCAGCAGCACCAGGACAGGTCCGTCTGGAAACACCATATATTTT. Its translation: CASSTRTGPSGNTIYF.

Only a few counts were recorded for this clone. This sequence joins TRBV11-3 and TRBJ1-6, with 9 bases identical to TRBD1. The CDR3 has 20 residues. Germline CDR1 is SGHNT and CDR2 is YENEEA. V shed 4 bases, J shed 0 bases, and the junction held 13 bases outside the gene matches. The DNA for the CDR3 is TGTGCCAGCAGCTCCCGGGACAGGGTAAGAGAGAGCTCCTATAATTCACCCCTCCACTTT. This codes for CASSSRDRVRESSYNSPLHF.

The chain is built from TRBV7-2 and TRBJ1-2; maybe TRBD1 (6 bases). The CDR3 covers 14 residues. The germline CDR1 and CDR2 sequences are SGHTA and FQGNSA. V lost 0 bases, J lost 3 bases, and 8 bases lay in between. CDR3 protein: CASSLAGGDYGYTF. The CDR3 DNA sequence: TGTGCCAGCAGCTTAGCAGGGGGGGACTATGGCTACACCTTC.

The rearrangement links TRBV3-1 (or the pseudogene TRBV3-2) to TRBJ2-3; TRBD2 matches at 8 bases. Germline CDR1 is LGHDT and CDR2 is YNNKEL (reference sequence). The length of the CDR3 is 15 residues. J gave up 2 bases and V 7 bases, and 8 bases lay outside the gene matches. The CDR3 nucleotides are TGTGCCAGCATTGGTCGGGGGGGAGCCACAGATACGCAGTATTTT. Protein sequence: CASIGRGGATDTQYF.

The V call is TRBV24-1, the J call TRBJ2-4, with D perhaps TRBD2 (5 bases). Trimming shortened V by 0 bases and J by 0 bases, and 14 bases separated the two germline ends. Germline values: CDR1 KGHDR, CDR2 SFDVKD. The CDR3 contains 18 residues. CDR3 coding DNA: TGTGCCACCAGTGATTTGCGCGGGTCTCGCAAAGCCAAAAACATTCAGTACTTC. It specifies CATSDLRGSRKAKNIQYF.

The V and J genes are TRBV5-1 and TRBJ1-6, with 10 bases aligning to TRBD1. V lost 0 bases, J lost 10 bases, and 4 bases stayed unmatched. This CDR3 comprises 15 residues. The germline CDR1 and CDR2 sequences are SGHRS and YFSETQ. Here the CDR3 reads CASSLGGQGRSPLHF. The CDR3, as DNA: TGCGCCAGCAGCTTGGGGGGACAGGGGCGCTCACCCCTCCACTTT.

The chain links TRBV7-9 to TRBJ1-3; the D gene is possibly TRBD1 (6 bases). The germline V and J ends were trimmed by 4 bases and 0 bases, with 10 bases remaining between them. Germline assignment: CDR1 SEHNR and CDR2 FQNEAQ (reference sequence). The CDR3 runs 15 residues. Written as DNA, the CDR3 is TGTGCCAGCAGCTGGGACATGAACTCTGGAAACACCATATATTTT. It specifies CASSWDMNSGNTIYF.

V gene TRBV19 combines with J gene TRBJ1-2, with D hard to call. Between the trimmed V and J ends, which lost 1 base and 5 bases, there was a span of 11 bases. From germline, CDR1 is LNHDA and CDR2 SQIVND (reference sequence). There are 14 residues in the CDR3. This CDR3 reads CASSIGVVTYGYTF. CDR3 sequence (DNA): TGTGCCAGTAGTATAGGTGTGGTAACATATGGCTACACCTTC. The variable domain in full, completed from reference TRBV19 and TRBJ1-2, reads DGGITQSPKYLFRKEGQNVTLSCEQNLNHDAMYWYRQDPGQGLRLIYYSQIVNDFQKGDIAEGYSVSREKKESFPLTVTSAQKNPTAFYLCASSIGVVTYGYTFGSGTRLTVV.

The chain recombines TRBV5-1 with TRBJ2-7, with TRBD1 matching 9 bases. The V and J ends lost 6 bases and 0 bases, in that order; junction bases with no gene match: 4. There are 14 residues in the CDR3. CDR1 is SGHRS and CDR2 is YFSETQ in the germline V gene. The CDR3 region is CASTLTGGSYEQYF. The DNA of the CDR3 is TGCGCCAGCACCCTGACAGGGGGCTCCTACGAGCAGTACTTC.

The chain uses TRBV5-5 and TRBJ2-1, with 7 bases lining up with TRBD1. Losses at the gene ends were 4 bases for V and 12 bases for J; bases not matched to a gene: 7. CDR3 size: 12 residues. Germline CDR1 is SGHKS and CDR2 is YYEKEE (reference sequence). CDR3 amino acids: CASSLDRAGQFF. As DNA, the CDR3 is TGTGCCAGCAGCCTCGACAGGGCTGGGCAGTTCTTC.

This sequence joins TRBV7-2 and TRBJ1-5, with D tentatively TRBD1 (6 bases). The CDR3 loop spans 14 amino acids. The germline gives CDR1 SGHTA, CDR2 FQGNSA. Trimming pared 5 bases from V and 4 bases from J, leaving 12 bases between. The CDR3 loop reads CASSVGQINQPQHF. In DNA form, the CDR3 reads TGTGCCAGCAGCGTAGGACAGATTAATCAGCCCCAGCATTTT.

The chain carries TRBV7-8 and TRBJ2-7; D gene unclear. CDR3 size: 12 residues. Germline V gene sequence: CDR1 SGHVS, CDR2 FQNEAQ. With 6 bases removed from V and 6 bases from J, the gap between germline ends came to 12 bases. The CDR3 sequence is CASRPDLREQYF. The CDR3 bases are TGTGCCAGCAGACCAGACTTGCGCGAGCAGTACTTC.

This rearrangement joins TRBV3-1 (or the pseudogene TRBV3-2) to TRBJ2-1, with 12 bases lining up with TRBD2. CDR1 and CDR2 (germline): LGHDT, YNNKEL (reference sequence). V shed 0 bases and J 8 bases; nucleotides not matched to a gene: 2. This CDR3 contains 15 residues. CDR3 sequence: CASSQELAGGHEQFF. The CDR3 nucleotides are TGTGCCAGCAGCCAAGAACTAGCGGGAGGACATGAGCAGTTCTTC.

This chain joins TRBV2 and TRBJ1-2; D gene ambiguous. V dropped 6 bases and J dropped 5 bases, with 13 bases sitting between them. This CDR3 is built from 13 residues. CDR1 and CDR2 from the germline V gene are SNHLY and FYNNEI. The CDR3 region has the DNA TGTGCCAGCAGCGTGAGACAACTTTATGGCTACACCTTC. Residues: CASSVRQLYGYTF.

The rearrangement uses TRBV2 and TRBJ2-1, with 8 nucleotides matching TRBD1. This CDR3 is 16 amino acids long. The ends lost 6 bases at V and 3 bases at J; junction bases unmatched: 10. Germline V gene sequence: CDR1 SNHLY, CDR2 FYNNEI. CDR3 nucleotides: TGTGCCAGCAGATACTTGACAGGGGTCCACTACAATGAGCAGTTCTTC. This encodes CASRYLTGVHYNEQFF.